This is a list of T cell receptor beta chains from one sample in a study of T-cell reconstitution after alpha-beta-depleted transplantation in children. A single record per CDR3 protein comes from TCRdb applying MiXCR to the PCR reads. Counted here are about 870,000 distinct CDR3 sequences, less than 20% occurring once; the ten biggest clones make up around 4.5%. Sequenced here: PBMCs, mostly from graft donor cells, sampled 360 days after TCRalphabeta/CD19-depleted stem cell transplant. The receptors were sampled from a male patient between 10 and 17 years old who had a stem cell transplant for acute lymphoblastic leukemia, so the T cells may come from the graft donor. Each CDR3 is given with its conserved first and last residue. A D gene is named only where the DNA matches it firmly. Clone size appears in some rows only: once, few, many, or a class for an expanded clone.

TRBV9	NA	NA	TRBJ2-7	TGTGCCAGCTCGGGTACCACCGCCTCGGGGGAGCAGTACTTC	CASSGTTASGEQYF
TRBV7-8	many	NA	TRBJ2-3	TGTGCCAGCAGCCAGGACTCCGATACGCAGTATTTT	CASSQDSDTQYF
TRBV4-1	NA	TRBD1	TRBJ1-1	TGCGCCAGCAGCCAAGAAGACACCTCGACAGGGCAAGCTTTCTTT	CASSQEDTSTGQAFF
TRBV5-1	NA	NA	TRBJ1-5	TGCGCCAGCAGCTTAAACAGGGATCAGCCCCAGCATTTT	CASSLNRDQPQHF
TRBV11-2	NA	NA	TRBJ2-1	TGTGCCAGCAGCTTGGGGCCCATAGAGCAGTTCTTC	CASSLGPIEQFF
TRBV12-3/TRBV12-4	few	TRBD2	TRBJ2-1	TGTGCCAGCAGTTCACCGGGACTAGCGGCAAACAATGAGCAGTTCTTC	CASSSPGLAANNEQFF
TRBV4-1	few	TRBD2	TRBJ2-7	TGCGCCAGCAGCCTTTGGACTAGCAGCCGCGAGCAGTACTTC	CASSLWTSSREQYF
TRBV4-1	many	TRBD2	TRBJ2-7	TGCGCCAGCAGCCAAGATGTGCGGGAGGGGGTCTACGAGCAGTACTTC	CASSQDVREGVYEQYF
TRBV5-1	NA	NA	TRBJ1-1	TGCGCCAGCAGCTTCGGGTATAGCGGCACTGAAGCTTTCTTT	CASSFGYSGTEAFF
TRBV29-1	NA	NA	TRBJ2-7	TGCAGCGTCGGGGACCGAAACTCCTACGAGCAGTACTTC	CSVGDRNSYEQYF
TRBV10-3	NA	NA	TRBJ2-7	TGTGCCATCAGTGATGGTCGGGCCTCCTACGAGCAGTACTTC	CAISDGRASYEQYF
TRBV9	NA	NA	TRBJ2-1	TGTGCCAGCAGCGTAGATGCGCCAGGATGGGACAATGAGCAGTTCTTC	CASSVDAPGWDNEQFF
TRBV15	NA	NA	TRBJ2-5	TGTGCCACCAGCGGAGAGAGTCGGGGGACCCAGTACTTC	CATSGESRGTQYF
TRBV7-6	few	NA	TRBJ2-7	TGTGCCAGCAGCGCTGGGATCGAGCAGTACTTC	CASSAGIEQYF
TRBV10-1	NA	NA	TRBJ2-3	TGCGCCAGCAGTGAGTCGATGTCAGATGCCGATACGCAGTATTTT	CASSESMSDADTQYF
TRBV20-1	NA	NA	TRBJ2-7	TGCAGTGCTACGACAATTTACGAGCAGTACTTC	CSATTIYEQYF
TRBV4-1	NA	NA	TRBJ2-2	TGCGCCAGCAGCCAAGCCCCCCCCGGGACCGGGGAGCTGTTTTTT	CASSQAPPGTGELFF
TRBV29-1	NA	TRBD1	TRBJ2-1	TGCAGCGTTGAGAGACAGGGCTCCTACAATGAGCAGTTCTTC	CSVERQGSYNEQFF
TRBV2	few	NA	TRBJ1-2	TGTGCCAGCCAACCGCGATATGGCTACACCTTC	CASQPRYGYTF
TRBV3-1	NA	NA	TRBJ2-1	TGTGCCAGCAGCCAAGAGGTAGCTTCCAATGAGCAGTTCTTC	CASSQEVASNEQFF
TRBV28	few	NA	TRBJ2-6	TGTGCCAGCACTTCGGGAGCTGGGGCCAACGTCCTGACTTTC	CASTSGAGANVLTF
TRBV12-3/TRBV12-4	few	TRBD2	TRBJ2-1	TGTGCCAGCAACACCCGACTAGCGGGGTCCTACAATGAGCAGTTCTTC	CASNTRLAGSYNEQFF
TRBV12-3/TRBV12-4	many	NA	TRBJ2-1	TGTGCCAGCAGTTTAGGCGCCTTACCTTACAATGAGCAGTTCTTC	CASSLGALPYNEQFF
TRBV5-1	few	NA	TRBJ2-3	TGCGCCAGCAGCGGAGACACCGGGACAGATACGCAGTATTTT	CASSGDTGTDTQYF
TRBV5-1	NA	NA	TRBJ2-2	TGCGCCAGCAGCTACCGGGCAATCGCCGGGGAGCTGTTTTTT	CASSYRAIAGELFF
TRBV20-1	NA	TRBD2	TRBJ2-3	TGCAGTGCTAGAGATCAACTAGCGGGAGGGCGCACGCAGTATTTT	CSARDQLAGGRTQYF
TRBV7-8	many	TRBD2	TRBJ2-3	TGTGCCAGCAGCTTAGTACGGACTAGCGTGGGAGATACGCAGTATTTT	CASSLVRTSVGDTQYF
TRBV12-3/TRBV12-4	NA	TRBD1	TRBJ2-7	TGTGCCAGCAGAATCGGACAGGGACGAGGGCAGTACTTC	CASRIGQGRGQYF